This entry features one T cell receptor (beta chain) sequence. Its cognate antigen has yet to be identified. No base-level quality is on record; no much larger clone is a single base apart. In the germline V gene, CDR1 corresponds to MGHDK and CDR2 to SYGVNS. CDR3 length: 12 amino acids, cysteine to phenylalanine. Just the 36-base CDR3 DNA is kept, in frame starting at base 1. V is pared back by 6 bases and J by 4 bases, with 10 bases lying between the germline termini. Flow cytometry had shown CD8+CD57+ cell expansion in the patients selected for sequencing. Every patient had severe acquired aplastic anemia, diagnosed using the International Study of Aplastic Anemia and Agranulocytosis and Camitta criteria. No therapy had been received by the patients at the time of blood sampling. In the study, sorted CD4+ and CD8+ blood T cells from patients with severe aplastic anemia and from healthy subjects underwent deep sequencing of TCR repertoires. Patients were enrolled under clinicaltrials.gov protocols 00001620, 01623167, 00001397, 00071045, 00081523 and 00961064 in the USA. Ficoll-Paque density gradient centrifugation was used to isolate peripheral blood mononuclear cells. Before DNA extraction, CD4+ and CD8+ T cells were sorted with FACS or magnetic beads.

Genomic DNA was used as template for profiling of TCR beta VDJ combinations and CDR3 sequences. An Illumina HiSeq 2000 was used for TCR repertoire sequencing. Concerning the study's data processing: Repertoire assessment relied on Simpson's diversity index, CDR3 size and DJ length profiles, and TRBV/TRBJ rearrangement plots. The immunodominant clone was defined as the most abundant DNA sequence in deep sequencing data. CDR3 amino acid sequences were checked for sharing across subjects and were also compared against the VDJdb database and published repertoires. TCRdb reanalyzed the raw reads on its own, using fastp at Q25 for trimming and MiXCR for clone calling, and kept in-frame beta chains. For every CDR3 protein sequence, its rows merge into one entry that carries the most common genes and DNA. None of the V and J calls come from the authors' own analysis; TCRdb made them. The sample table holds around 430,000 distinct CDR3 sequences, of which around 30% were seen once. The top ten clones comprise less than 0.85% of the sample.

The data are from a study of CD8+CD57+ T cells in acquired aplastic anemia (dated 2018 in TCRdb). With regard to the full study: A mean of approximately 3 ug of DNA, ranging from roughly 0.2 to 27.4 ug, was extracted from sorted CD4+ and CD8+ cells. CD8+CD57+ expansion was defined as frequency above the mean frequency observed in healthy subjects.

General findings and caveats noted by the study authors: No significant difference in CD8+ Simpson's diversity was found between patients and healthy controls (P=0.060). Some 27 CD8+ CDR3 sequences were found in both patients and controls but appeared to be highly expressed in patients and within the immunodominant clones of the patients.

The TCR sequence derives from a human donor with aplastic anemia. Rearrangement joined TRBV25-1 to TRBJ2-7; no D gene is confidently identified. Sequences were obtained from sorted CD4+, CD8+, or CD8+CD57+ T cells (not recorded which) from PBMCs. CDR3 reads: CASSHLTYEQYF. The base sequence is TGTGCCAGCAGCCATCTCACATACGAGCAGTACTTC.